The 3 T cell receptor beta chains in this list originate from one sample, sequenced in a study of blood T cells in healthy people across ages. Through a sample-barcoded 5' primer and a J-beta primer mix, a second PCR was run for roughly 6 to 12 cycles. In TCRdb, the 5' RACE reads were re-called with MiXCR into one record per CDR3 protein. Of hundreds of thousands of distinct CDR3 sequences listed, over 20% are singletons. Source material: blood. Receptor source: a man aged 70 or older in good health.

This clonotype turned up a few times. This chain links TRBV5-1 with TRBJ2-3; 10 nucleotides line up with TRBD2. The CDR3 loop spans 21 amino acids. V lost 8 bases, J lost 0 bases, and 24 bases stayed unmatched. Per germline, CDR1 SGHRS and CDR2 YFSETQ. The CDR3 DNA follows: TGCGCCAGTCGATCTCGTAGGGCGACAGGGGTGACTAGCGGGAGCACAGATACGCAGTATTTT. Its protein is CASRSRRATGVTSGSTDTQYF.

The V call is TRBV20-1, the J call TRBJ1-1; D remains ambiguous. V lost 6 bases, J lost 2 bases, and 10 bases lay in between. Germline V CDR1 and CDR2: DFQATT, SNEGSKA (reference sequence). The CDR3 extends over 12 amino acids. This CDR3 is CSASSRNTEAFF. The DNA of the CDR3 is TGCAGTGCCTCGTCCCGTAACACTGAAGCTTTCTTT.

The chain recombines TRBV20-1 with TRBJ1-2, with 7 bases that match TRBD1. Germline CDR1 is DFQATT and CDR2 is SNEGSKA (reference sequence). The CDR3 is made up of 14 amino acids. Trimming at V came to 1 base and at J to 10 bases, leaving 12 bases not matched to a gene. CDR3 residues: CSARGDSFNHDYTF. The DNA for the CDR3 is TGCAGTGCTAGAGGGGACAGTTTTAACCATGACTACACCTTC.